This entry features one TCR beta chain sequence. Its specificity is unknown. The data derive from a study of OX40 agonist ivuxolimab in advanced cancers. Study-wide results and limits: Expansion of clones was among the lowest in partial responders at 0.1-3.0 mg/kg. CD4+ and CD8+ T cells in blood underwent clonal expansion by week 6 at 0.1 to 3.0 mg/kg.

Per germline, CDR1 MDHEN and CDR2 SYDVKM. This CDR3 has 14 amino acids. Germline trimming cut 3 bases from V and 6 bases from J; bases unmatched to any gene: 6. Individuals having autoimmune disease history or systemic immunosuppression were not enrolled. The protocol was immunoSEQ multiplex PCR, while the TCRdb copy is restricted to in-frame clones and leaves out a portion. The profile shows about 60,000 clones, 85% to 90% of them singletons. This receptor was identified in an adult with an advanced solid tumor such as melanoma, head and neck, liver or kidney cancer. The sample in question was CD4+ or CD8+ T cells sorted from blood, obtained in a trial of the OX40 agonist ivuxolimab. The rearrangement joins TRBV28 to TRBJ2-3; 7 bases line up with TRBD2. CDR3 amino acids: CASSFSAGADTQYF. The DNA of the CDR3 is TGTGCCAGCAGTTTTTCGGCGGGAGCCGATACGCAGTATTTT.